Shown below are 14 T cell receptor beta chains from a single sample sequenced in a study of regulatory T cells in long-lasting Graves disease. Time point defined: newly diagnosed GD, antithyroid drugs for less than 3 months. RNA extracted from PBMCs served as the sequencing template. Library construction for TCR beta used iRepertoire HTBI primers and Arm-PCR of CDR3 regions. TCRdb used MiXCR to reprocess the multiplex PCR reads, holding one entry per CDR3 protein. The table includes roughly 500,000 distinct CDR3 sequences, 12% detected once. These data were also reused for a study on T cells in Graves' hyperthyroidism and ophthalmopathy.

The source was peripheral blood mononuclear cells (PBMCs), collected at new diagnosis, from a patient treated with antithyroid drugs. The receptors were sampled from a young woman with Graves disease.

This clonotype came up a few times. The chain carries TRBV19 and TRBJ2-7; 7 bases are a match to TRBD1. V lost 3 bases and J lost 6; bases outside the gene matches: 8. The CDR3 runs 14 residues. Germline V gives CDR1 LNHDA, CDR2 SQIVND (reference sequence). The CDR3 DNA is TGTGCCAGTAGTATGAGTATAACAGGGGTCGAGCAGTACTTC. It is translated as CASSMSITGVEQYF.

Regarding this clonotype: A much more abundant neighbour one base away suggests this may be a read error. This chain uses TRBV10-3 with TRBJ2-5; D gene unclear. CDR3 size: 11 residues. V gave up 4 bases and J gave up 11 bases, with 11 bases separating them. Germline V gene lookup returns CDR1 ENHRY and CDR2 SYGVKD. CDR3 protein: CAISAGNEQYF. DNA for the CDR3: TGTGCCATCAGTGCAGGCAATGAGCAGTACTTC.

The chain recombines TRBV7-2 with TRBJ2-1, with D possibly called TRBD1 or TRBD2 (7 bases each). The J call is in doubt because the DNA end fits TRBJ2-5 better. The germline V gene has CDR1 SGHTA and CDR2 FQGNSA. This CDR3 spans 14 amino acids. CDR3 sequence reads: CASSPGGGRETQYF. The CDR3 DNA follows: TGTGCCAGCAGCCCAGGGGGGGGTCGAGAGACCCAGTACTTC.

Many counts were recorded for this clonotype. The CDR3 nucleotides read TGTGCCAGCAGCCGGATCAGAGTCAATCAGCCCCAGCATTTT. It specifies CASSRIRVNQPQHF. J is TRBJ1-5 and V is TRBV2; unclear D gene. This CDR3 is built from 14 residues. Deletions cut 6 bases from V and 3 bases from J, with 12 bases between. Germline V gives CDR1 SNHLY, CDR2 FYNNEI.

Concerning this clonotype itself: Given a much more abundant clone one base away, this may be a read error. This chain links TRBV27 with TRBJ1-2, with a possible D match to TRBD1 (5 bases). Germline loops: CDR1 MNHEY, CDR2 SMNVEV (reference sequence). This CDR3 is built from 16 residues. The CDR3 nucleotides are TGTGCCGGCAGTAACCACGCCCAGGGTGGCTACTATGGCTACACCTTC. Its protein is CAGSNHAQGGYYGYTF.

This chain joins TRBV5-1 and TRBJ2-1; D perhaps matches TRBD2 (5 bases). This CDR3 contains 16 residues. CDR1 is SGHRS and CDR2 is YFSETQ in the germline V gene. Trimming shortened V by 2 bases and J by 6 bases, and 18 bases separated the two germline ends. CDR3 protein: CASSFTETEGTNEQFF. Written as DNA, the CDR3 is TGCGCCAGCAGCTTCACGGAAACAGAGGGTACCAATGAGCAGTTCTTC.

This clonotype was counted many times. V gene TRBV4-3 combines with J gene TRBJ2-5; TRBD2 matches 9 bases. This CDR3 has 16 amino acids. J gave up 4 bases and V 1 base, and 7 bases lay outside the gene matches. The germline CDR1 and CDR2 sequences are LGHNA and YSLEER. CDR3 bases: TGCGCCAGCAGCCAAGGTTCTAGCGGGGTACCAGAGACCCAGTACTTC. Translated, it gives CASSQGSSGVPETQYF.

This clonotype was seen ten or more times. The genes are TRBV2 and TRBJ1-5; D remains ambiguous. Germline V lookup: CDR1 SNHLY, CDR2 FYNNEI. This CDR3 is built from 15 residues. Trimming removed 0 bases at V and 4 bases at J, with 10 bases between. The CDR3 here is CASSEAGGGNQPQHF. DNA for the CDR3: TGTGCCAGCAGTGAAGCTGGAGGCGGGAATCAGCCCCAGCATTTT.

There are many counts of this clonotype. This sequence joins TRBV27 and TRBJ1-6; 7 positions match TRBD1. CDR3 length: 14 amino acids. The ends lost 7 bases at V and 10 bases at J; junction bases unmatched: 10. Germline V gene data show CDR1 as MNHEY and CDR2 as SMNVEV (reference sequence). CDR3 in amino acids: CASKFPRGNSPLHF. The CDR3, as DNA: TGTGCCAGCAAATTCCCCAGGGGGAACTCACCCCTCCACTTT.

For this clonotype: A single base separates this from a much larger clone, so it may be a read error. V usage is TRBV7-9 and J usage is TRBJ2-3, with a possible D match to TRBD1 (5 bases). The CDR3 is 13 residues long. Per germline, CDR1 SEHNR and CDR2 FQNEAQ (reference sequence). The DNA for the CDR3 is TGTGCCAGCGGCTTAGAGGTCCCAGGGACGCAGTATTTT. This sequence encodes CASGLEVPGTQYF. The whole variable domain, remainder taken from reference TRBV7-9 and TRBJ2-3, is DTGVSQNPRHKITKRGQNVTFRCDPISEHNRLYWYRQTLGQGPEFLTYFQNEAQLEKSRLLSDRFSAERPKGSFSTLEIQRTEQGDSAMYLCASGLEVPGTQYFGPGTRLTVL.

This clonotype was counted a few times. Relative to the germline gene, one junction end is altered; a read error may explain this. V is TRBV7-8 and J is TRBJ2-1; TRBD2 agrees at 7 bases. This CDR3 comprises 16 residues. Germline V gives CDR1 SGHVS, CDR2 FQNEAQ. CDR3 sequence (DNA): TGTACCAGCAGCTTAGCGAGTGGACTAGGGCAGGGTGAGCAGTTCTTC. Protein: CTSSLASGLGQGEQFF. Looking up the rest from reference TRBV7-8 and TRBJ2-1 gives the full variable domain: GAGVSQSPRYKVAKRGQDVALRCDPISGHVSLFWYQQALGQGPEFLTYFQNEAQLDKSGLPSDRFFAERPEGSVSTLKIQRTQQEDSAVYLCTSSLASGLGQGEQFFGPGTRLTVL.

On this clonotype: A read error likely explains this, since a far larger clone differs by one base. The chain joins TRBV6-1 to TRBJ1-6, with D unclear. Trimming pared 2 bases from V and 0 bases from J, leaving 26 bases between. The germline CDR1 and CDR2 sequences are MNHNS and SASEGT. The CDR3 runs to 22 residues. The CDR3 here is CASSEHRATAPTWSSYNSPLHF. CDR3 coding DNA: TGTGCCAGCAGTGAACATCGTGCTACAGCTCCAACGTGGAGCTCCTATAATTCACCCCTCCACTTT.

This clonotype has a single count. This chain links TRBV4-1 with TRBJ1-1, with a tentative D call TRBD1 (6 bases). The V end was cut by 9 bases, the J end by 5 bases, with 19 bases between. CDR1 is MGHRA and CDR2 is YSYEKL in the germline V gene. The CDR3 is made up of 14 amino acids. CDR3 loop: CASKHRERETEAFF. CDR3 DNA sequence: TGCGCCAGTAAACACAGGGAGAGGGAAACTGAAGCTTTCTTT.

This clonotype was recorded a few times. The chain carries TRBV20-1 and TRBJ2-1, with D perhaps matching TRBD2 (6 bases). The germline gives CDR1 DFQATT, CDR2 SNEGSKA (reference sequence). This CDR3 is 13 amino acids long. Trimming cost V 7 bases and J 4 bases, with 14 bases left between them. The CDR3 loop reads CSGGGEYYNEQFF. CDR3 bases: TGCAGTGGGGGCGGGGAATATTACAATGAGCAGTTCTTC.